This TCR beta chain appears in the sequencing data of a study of cytomegalovirus exposure and HLA in healthy donors. Study-wide background: In a previous analysis, some 120 million unique TCR beta sequences were found from 150 million to 200 million T cells.

V gave up 1 base and J gave up 2 bases, with 17 bases separating them. Germline values: CDR1 SGHRS, CDR2 YFSETQ. The CDR3 sequence is 17 residues long. The PCR made use of 60 Vbeta and 13 Jbeta primers. Method: immunoSEQ multiplex PCR; TCRdb's copy keeps in-frame clones and lacks some. The sample yields more than 110,000 clones, around 10% seen once. This clone has a handful of counts. The receptor was derived from a man aged 45-65 years in good health and CMV-seronegative. Specimen: PBMCs. The chain carries TRBV5-1 and TRBJ2-3; tentative D call: TRBD1 (7 bases). CDR3 coding DNA: TGCGCCAGCAGCTTGAGGGGCGGGACAGAAATCACAGATACGCAGTATTTT. It encodes CASSLRGGTEITDTQYF.